This is a list of T cell receptor beta chains from one sample in a study of Tregs in tolerant kidney transplant recipients. The protocol was immunoSEQ multiplex PCR, while the TCRdb copy is restricted to in-frame clones and leaves out a portion. The table records tens of thousands of clones, approximately 83% of them present only once. Source: Tregs from blood, taken before the transplant. These receptors came from a human donor who received a combined kidney and bone marrow transplant. The CDR3 runs from the conserved cysteine through the conserved F or W. A D gene is named only where the DNA matches it firmly. Some rows have no size entry. The others give once, few or many, or a class for an expanded clone.

TRBJ1-1,TRBV5-6,.,TRBD1,TGTGCCAGCAGCCAGGGGACAGTTTTGAACACTGAAGCTTTCTTT,CASSQGTVLNTEAFF
TRBJ2-5,TRBV27,.,TRBD2,TGTGCCAGTTGGGACTACGTCCAAGAGACCCAGTACTTC,CASWDYVQETQYF
TRBJ2-6,TRBV27,.,TRBD1,TGTGCCAGCAGGAGGGACAGGTGGGGCTCTGGGGCCAACGTCCTGACTTTC,CASRRDRWGSGANVLTF
TRBJ2-7,TRBV7-2,.,TRBD1,TGTGCCAGCAGCCGACGGACAGGACGCTCCTACGAGCAGTACTTC,CASSRRTGRSYEQYF
TRBJ1-5,TRBV2,.,.,TGTGCCAGCAGTGAACGTCGGGGTAGCAATCAGCCCCAGCATTTT,CASSERRGSNQPQHF
TRBJ2-1,TRBV5-6,.,.,TGTGCCAGCAGCCCTCTCCGGGAGTGGGCCGATGAGCAGTTCTTC,CASSPLREWADEQFF
TRBJ2-1,TRBV19,.,TRBD2,TGTGCCAGTGGGGGCAGGACTAGCGGGATATCCTACAATGAGCAGTTCTTC,CASGGRTSGISYNEQFF
TRBJ1-4,TRBV10-3,.,.,TGTGCCCCCAGTCAGGACAGACATGAAAAACTGTTTTTT,CAPSQDRHEKLFF
TRBJ1-1,TRBV5-6,.,.,TGTGCCAGCAGCGCTCTGGTGGGAAGAAAGAACACTGAAGCTTTCTTT,CASSALVGRKNTEAFF
TRBJ1-2,TRBV15,.,.,TGTGCCACCAGCAGAGATGCATTGGCAGGGGCGGATGGCTACACCTTC,CATSRDALAGADGYTF
TRBJ2-1,TRBV19,.,.,TGTGCCAGTAGTACGGTGGAGGGGAATGAGCAGTTCTTC,CASSTVEGNEQFF
TRBJ2-7,TRBV11-3,.,.,TGTGCCAGCAACACAGAAGATAAACTCTCCTACGAGCAGTACTTC,CASNTEDKLSYEQYF
TRBJ1-1,TRBV10-3,once,.,TGTGCCATCAGTGAGTCCGAAGGGAGGACTGAAGCTTTCTTT,CAISESEGRTEAFF
TRBJ1-2,TRBV5-1,.,.,TGCGCCAGCAGCATCGGGGGTGGCTACACCTTC,CASSIGGGYTF
TRBJ1-2,TRBV5-1,.,TRBD1,TGCGCCAGCAGCTTGGGGACAGGGGCCGGGTCTAACTATGGCTACACCTTC,CASSLGTGAGSNYGYTF
TRBJ2-3,TRBV2,.,.,TGTGCCAGCAGTGCCTCCCCCTCCAAAGATACGCAGTATTTT,CASSASPSKDTQYF
TRBJ2-3,TRBV7-2,.,TRBD2,TGTGCCAGCAGCTATAGCGGGATCGATACGCAGTATTTT,CASSYSGIDTQYF